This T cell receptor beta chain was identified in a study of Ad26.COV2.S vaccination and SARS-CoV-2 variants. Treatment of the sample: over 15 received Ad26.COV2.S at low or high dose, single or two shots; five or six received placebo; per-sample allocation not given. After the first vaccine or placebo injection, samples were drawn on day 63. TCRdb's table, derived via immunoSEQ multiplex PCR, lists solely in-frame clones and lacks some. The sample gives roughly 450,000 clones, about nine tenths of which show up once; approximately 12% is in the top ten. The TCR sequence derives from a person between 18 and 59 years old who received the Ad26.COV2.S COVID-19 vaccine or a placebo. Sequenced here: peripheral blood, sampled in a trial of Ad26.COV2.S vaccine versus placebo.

The CDR3 DNA reads as TGTGCCAGCAGTTCGAGCTCCTACAATGAGCAGTTCTTC. Encoded protein: CASSSSSYNEQFF. The rearrangement links TRBV12-3 or TRBV12-4 to TRBJ2-1; D not certain. This CDR3 spans 13 amino acids. Trimming pared 4 bases from V and 0 bases from J, leaving 4 bases between.